This TCR beta chain was documented in a study of a mutant IDH1 vaccine in newly diagnosed glioma. Study in general: The start of vaccination came 4-6 weeks after radiotherapy alone, or with temozolomide cycles. Treatment recipients were roughly 62% male and around 40% female, and their mean age was roughly 40 years.

Note on this clone: No antigen is known for it.

Sequencing used immunoSEQ multiplex PCR; TCRdb keeps in-frame clones, though not all of them. The repertoire includes tens of thousands of clones, about four fifths of them detected once, and roughly 12% sits in the top ten. The CDR3 loop spans 12 amino acids. Looked up from germline, CDR1 is SGHNT and CDR2 is YYREEE (reference sequence). Trimming removed 2 bases from V and 4 bases from J, with 7 bases in between. Study-wide results and caveats: Vaccination elicited immune responses in 90% to 95% of patients.

Time point of the sample: week 35, safety follow-up. Each dose of the vaccine consisted of 300 ug of mutant IDH1 20-mer peptide, with topical imiquimod. Eight vaccinations reached patients in weeks 1, 3, 5, 7, 11, 15, 19 and 23. The TCR comes from a young man with glioma. This specimen was PBMCs, taken from a glioma patient whose treatment included an IDH1 peptide vaccine. The chain is built from TRBV5-4 and TRBJ2-7, with D tentatively TRBD1 (6 bases). The CDR3 region is CASSLQGYEQYF. The CDR3 DNA sequence: TGTGCCAGCAGCTTACAGGGTTACGAGCAGTACTTC.